Sequencing of this T cell receptor beta chain was carried out in a study of blood T cell repertoires in COVID-19 (dated by TCRdb to about 2020). About the investigation overall: Collaborator samples came from the United States, Italy and Spain and covered acute and convalescent phases of COVID-19. A de-identified subject ID, COVID-19 status, age in years and sex were almost always included in the sample metadata. A freely available public database, intended as a resource for researchers studying the immune response to SARS-CoV-2, is where the repertoires were released. Subjects who had been exposed to COVID-19, were actively infected with it, or had recovered from it provided the deeply sampled blood TCRbeta repertoires that made up the dataset. Where available, HLA class I and class II types were taken from metadata supplied by the sample provider and were not determined by assay-based typing. The samples were drawn from the first 160 participants of the ongoing ImmuneRACE study and from 1,254 subjects provided by 6 global collaborators. The material from the prospective study consisted of cDNA or gDNA derived from T cells, B-cell-depleted T cells, or PBMCs. General findings and caveats noted by the study authors: The quantity of clinical and demographic metadata differed by source and by participant and was supplied without curation.

In the case of this clone: Its antigen remains undetermined. Per-base qualities were not stored, and no clone one base away is much larger. In the same sample, other DNA sequences code for this CDR3.

Trimming costs V 0 bases and J 5 bases, and their ends lie 8 bases apart. From a lookup of the germline V gene, CDR1 and CDR2 are SGDLS and YYNGEE. The CDR3 has 13 amino acids, counting the end cysteine and phenylalanine. Just CDR3 DNA is preserved here, 39 bases in frame from base 1. TCRbeta CDR3 regions were amplified from genomic DNA by means of the immunoSEQ Assay, a bias-controlled multiplex PCR. The source study handled its data this way. Within the assay, amplification of reference gene primers was used to estimate how many nucleated cells each sample contained. Sequence reads were collapsed and filtered to measure the absolute abundance of every unique TCRbeta CDR3 rearrangement. For each sample, productive Simpson clonality was calculated as the square root of Simpson's diversity index over productive rearrangements. TCRdb's version of the immuneACCESS table is confined to in-frame rearrangements and falls short of the full clone set. An unresolved V gene accounts for under half of the shortfall where checked; the remainder is of unknown origin. V and J calls and clone size are given by that table; D and trimming were obtained from the DNA. The sample table holds 100,000 to 150,000 clones, of which roughly 87% were seen once. The ten largest make up approximately 30% of the sample.

Whole blood was collected in K2EDTA tubes by collaborating institutions according to the institutions' own protocols. For TCRbeta analysis, collaborators shipped samples as frozen whole blood, isolated PBMCs, or DNA extracted from either of those sample types. The rearranged segments are TRBV9 and TRBJ2-5; tentative D gene TRBD1, with 5 bases matching. The source material was peripheral blood. The origin of this receptor is a woman of 80 years or more with acute or convalescent COVID-19. Here is the DNA: TGTGCCAGCAGCGTAGAAGGGGTGGAGACCCAGTACTTC. This yields the protein CASSVEGVETQYF.